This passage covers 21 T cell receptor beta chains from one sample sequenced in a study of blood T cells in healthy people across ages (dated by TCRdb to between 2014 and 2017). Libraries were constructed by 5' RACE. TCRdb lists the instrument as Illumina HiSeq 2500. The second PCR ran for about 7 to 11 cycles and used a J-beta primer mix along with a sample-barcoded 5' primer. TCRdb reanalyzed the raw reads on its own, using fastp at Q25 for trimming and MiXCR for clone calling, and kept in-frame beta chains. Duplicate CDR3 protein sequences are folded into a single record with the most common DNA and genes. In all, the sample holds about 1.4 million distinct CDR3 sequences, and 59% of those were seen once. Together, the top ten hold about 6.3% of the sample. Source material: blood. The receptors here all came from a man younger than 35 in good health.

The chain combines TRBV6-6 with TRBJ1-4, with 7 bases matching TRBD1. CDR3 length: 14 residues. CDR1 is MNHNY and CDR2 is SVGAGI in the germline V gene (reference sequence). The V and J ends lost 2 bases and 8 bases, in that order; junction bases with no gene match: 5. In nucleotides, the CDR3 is TGTGCCAGCAGTTACCGACAGGGCTGGGAAAAACTGTTTTTT. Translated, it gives CASSYRQGWEKLFF.

The CDR3, as DNA: TGTGCCAGCAGCGCAGGGGCTAGCACAGATACGCAGTATTTT. Its translation: CASSAGASTDTQYF. The chain employs TRBV7-9 and TRBJ2-3, with a tentative D call TRBD1 (6 bases). The CDR3 has 14 residues. With 5 bases removed from V and 0 bases from J, the gap between germline ends came to 9 bases. Germline V gene sequence: CDR1 SEHNR, CDR2 FQNEAQ (reference sequence).

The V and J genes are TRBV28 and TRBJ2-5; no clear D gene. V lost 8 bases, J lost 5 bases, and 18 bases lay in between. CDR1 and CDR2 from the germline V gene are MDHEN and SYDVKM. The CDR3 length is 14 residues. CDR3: CASVTGFSPETQYF. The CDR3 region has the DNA TGTGCCAGCGTCACCGGGTTTTCCCCGGAGACCCAGTACTTC.

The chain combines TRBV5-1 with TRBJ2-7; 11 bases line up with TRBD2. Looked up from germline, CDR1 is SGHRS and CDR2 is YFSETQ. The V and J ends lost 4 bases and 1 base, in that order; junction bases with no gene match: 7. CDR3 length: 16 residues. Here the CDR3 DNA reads TGCGCCAGCAGCCAACTAGCGGGGGATCCTTCCTACGAGCAGTACTTC. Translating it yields CASSQLAGDPSYEQYF.

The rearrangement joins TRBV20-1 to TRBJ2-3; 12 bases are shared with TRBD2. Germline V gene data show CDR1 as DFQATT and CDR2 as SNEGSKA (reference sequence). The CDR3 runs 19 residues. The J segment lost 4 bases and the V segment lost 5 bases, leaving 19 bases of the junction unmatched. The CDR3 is CSARGFASGGAEVPDTQYF. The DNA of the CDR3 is TGCAGTGCTCGAGGCTTTGCTAGCGGGGGGGCCGAAGTCCCAGATACGCAGTATTTT.

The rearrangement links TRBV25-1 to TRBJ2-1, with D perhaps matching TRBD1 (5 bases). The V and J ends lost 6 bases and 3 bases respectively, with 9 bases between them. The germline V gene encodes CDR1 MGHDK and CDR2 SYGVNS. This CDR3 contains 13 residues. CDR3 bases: TGTGCCAGCAGACAGGACATCTACAATGAGCAGTTCTTC. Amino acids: CASRQDIYNEQFF.

CDR3 DNA sequence: TGTGCCAGCAGCTTGGAACCGAAAGCTAACTATGGCTACACCTTC. Translating gives CASSLEPKANYGYTF. The chain uses TRBV5-6 and TRBJ1-2, with D unresolved. Trimming removed 0 bases from V and 0 bases from J, with 9 bases in between. This CDR3 comprises 15 residues. Germline lookup yields CDR1 SGHDT and CDR2 YYEEEE.

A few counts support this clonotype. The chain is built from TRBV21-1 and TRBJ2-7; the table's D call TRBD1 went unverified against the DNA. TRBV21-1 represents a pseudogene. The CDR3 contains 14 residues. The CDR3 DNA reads TGTGCCAGCAGACACCGGGACAGCACCTACGAGCAGTACTTC. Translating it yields CASRHRDSTYEQYF.

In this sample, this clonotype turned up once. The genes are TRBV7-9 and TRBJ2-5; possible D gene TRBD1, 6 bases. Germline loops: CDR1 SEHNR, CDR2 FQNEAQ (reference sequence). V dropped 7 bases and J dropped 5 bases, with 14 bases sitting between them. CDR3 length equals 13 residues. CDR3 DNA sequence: TGTGCCAGCATGGCAGGGGCTGTGGAGACCCAGTACTTC. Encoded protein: CASMAGAVETQYF.

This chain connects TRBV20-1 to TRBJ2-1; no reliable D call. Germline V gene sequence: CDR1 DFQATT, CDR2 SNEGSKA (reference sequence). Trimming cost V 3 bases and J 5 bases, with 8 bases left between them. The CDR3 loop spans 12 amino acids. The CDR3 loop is CSASPLDNEQFF. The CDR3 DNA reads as TGCAGTGCTAGCCCGCTAGACAATGAGCAGTTCTTC.

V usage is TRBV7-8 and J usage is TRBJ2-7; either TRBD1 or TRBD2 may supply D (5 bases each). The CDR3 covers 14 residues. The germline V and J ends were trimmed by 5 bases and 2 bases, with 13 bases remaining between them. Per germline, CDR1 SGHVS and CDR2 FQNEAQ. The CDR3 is CASSLRDVTYEQYF. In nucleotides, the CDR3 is TGTGCCAGCAGCCTCCGGGACGTCACCTACGAGCAGTACTTC.

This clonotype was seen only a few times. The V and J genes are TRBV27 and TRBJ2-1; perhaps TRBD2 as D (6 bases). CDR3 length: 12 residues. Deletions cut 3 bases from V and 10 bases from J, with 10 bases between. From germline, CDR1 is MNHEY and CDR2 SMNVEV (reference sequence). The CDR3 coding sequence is TGTGCCAGCAGTTTCCGGGGAGGCGAGCAGTTCTTC. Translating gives CASSFRGGEQFF.

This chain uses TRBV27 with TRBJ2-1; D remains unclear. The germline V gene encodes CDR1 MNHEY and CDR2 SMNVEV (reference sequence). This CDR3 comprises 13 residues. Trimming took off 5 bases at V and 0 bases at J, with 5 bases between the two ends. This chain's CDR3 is CASSKDSYNEQFF. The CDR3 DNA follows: TGTGCCAGCAGTAAGGACTCCTACAATGAGCAGTTCTTC.

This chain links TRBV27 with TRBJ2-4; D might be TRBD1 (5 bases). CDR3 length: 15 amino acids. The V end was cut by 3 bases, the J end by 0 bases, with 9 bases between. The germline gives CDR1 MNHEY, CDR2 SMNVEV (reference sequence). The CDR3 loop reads CASSFQGRAKNIQYF. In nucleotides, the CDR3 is TGTGCCAGCAGTTTTCAGGGCAGAGCCAAAAACATTCAGTACTTC.

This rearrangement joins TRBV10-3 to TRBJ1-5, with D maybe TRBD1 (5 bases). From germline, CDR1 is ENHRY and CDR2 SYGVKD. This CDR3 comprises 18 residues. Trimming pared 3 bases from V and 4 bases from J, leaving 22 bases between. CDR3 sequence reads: CAISEEGPYVPSNQPQHF. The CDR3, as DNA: TGTGCCATCAGTGAAGAGGGGCCGTACGTCCCCTCTAATCAGCCCCAGCATTTT.

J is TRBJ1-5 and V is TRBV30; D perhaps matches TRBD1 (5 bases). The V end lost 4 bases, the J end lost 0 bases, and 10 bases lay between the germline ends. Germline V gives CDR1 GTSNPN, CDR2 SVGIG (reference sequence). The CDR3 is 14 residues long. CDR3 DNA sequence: TGTGCCTGGACCACAGGAGATAGCAATCAGCCCCAGCATTTT. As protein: CAWTTGDSNQPQHF.

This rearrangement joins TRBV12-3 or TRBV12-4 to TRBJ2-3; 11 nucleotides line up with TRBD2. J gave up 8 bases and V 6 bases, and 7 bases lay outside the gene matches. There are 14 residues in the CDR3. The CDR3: CASRLAGDLGTQYF. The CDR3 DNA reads TGTGCCAGCAGACTAGCGGGGGACCTGGGTACGCAGTATTTT.

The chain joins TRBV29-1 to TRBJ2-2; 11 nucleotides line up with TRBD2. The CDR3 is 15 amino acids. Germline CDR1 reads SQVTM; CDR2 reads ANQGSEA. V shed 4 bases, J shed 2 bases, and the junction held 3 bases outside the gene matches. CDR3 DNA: TGCAGCGTTGTAGGACTAGCGGGTAACACCGGGGAGCTGTTTTTT. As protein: CSVVGLAGNTGELFF.

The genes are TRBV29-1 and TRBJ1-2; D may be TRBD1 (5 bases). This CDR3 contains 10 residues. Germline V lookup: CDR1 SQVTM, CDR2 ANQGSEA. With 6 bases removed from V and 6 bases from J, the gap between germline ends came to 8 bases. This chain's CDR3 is CSVDSNGYTF. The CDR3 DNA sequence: TGCAGCGTAGACAGCAATGGCTACACCTTC.

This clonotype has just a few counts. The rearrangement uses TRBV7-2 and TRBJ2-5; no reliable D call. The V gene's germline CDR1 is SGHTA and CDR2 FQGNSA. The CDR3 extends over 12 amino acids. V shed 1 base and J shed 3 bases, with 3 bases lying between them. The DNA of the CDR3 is TGTGCCAGCAGCTTAGAGAAAGAGACCCAGTACTTC. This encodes CASSLEKETQYF.

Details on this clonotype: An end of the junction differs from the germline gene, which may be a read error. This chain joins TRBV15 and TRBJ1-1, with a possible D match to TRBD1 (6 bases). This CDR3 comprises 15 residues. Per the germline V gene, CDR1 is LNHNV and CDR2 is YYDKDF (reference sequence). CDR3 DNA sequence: TGTGTCACCCTCATCACTCAGGGGTTAAACACTGAAGCTTTCTTT. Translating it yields CVTLITQGLNTEAFF.